The 28 T cell receptor beta chains below come from one sample, sequenced in a study of blood T cells in healthy people across ages. A J-beta primer mix and a sample-barcoded 5' primer were used in a second PCR of about 7 to 12 cycles. TCRdb processed the 5' RACE reads anew with MiXCR; each CDR3 protein has one entry. The profile shows approximately 770,000 distinct CDR3 sequences, 58% of them singletons. Sequencing was performed on blood. The receptors were gathered from a man aged 25-40 years in good health.

The chain recombines TRBV3-1 with TRBJ2-3; no definite D call. This CDR3 has 13 amino acids. The germline gives CDR1 LGHDT, CDR2 YNNKEL (reference sequence). V was cut by 1 base and J by 9 bases, with 11 bases left in between. DNA of the CDR3: TGTGCCAGCAGCCAAGGTTCGGGCCGGACGCAGTATTTT. This sequence encodes CASSQGSGRTQYF.

This chain links TRBV7-2 with TRBJ2-4; 7 positions match TRBD2. The end of the DNA fits TRBJ2-5 better, so the J call may be wrong. The CDR3 extends over 18 amino acids. Germline V gives CDR1 SGHTA, CDR2 FQGNSA. The CDR3 bases are TGTGCCAGCAGCTCGCGGGGGACTCAGGTTACCATCCAAGAGACCCAGTACTTC. This encodes CASSSRGTQVTIQETQYF.

V gene TRBV4-3 combines with J gene TRBJ2-4; perhaps TRBD1 as D (6 bases). The J call could be wrong; TRBJ2-7 is a better fit for the DNA end. Germline V CDR1 and CDR2: LGHNA, YSLEER. This CDR3 is 15 amino acids long. Written as DNA, the CDR3 is TGCGCCAGCAGCCAAGATCGGTCGGGACACTACGAGCAGTACTTC. It specifies CASSQDRSGHYEQYF.

The chain combines TRBV7-9 with TRBJ2-7; tentatively, D is TRBD1 (6 bases). V shed 3 bases and J shed 5 bases, with 17 bases lying between them. The CDR3 has 15 residues. Looked up from germline, CDR1 is SEHNR and CDR2 is FQNEAQ (reference sequence). In nucleotides, the CDR3 is TGTGCCAGCAGCTTCCCCGGGACATGGTCTCACGAGCAGTACTTC. Its translation is CASSFPGTWSHEQYF. Full variable domain (missing parts from reference TRBV7-9 and TRBJ2-7): DTGVSQNPRHKITKRGQNVTFRCDPISEHNRLYWYRQTLGQGPEFLTYFQNEAQLEKSRLLSDRFSAERPKGSFSTLEIQRTEQGDSAMYLCASSFPGTWSHEQYFGPGTRLTVT.

In regard to this clonotype: An end of the junction differs from the germline gene, which may be a read error. The chain recombines TRBV5-1 with TRBJ2-7; D is ambiguous. CDR1 and CDR2 (germline): SGHRS, YFSETQ. The CDR3 has 13 residues. The CDR3 bases are TGCACCAGCAGCATCTCGGGCACCTACGAGCAGTACTTC. Protein: CTSSISGTYEQYF.

V gene TRBV5-1 combines with J gene TRBJ2-5, with D uncertain. TRBJ2-7 explains the end of the DNA better; the J call may be wrong. The CDR3 consists of 16 residues. Germline V gene lookup returns CDR1 SGHRS and CDR2 YFSETQ. The CDR3 DNA reads as TGCGCCAGCAGCTTGTACTCGGTGGGAAACTCCTACGAGCAGTACTTC. Encoded protein: CASSLYSVGNSYEQYF.

V is TRBV29-1 and J is TRBJ2-1; D unclear. CDR3 length: 11 amino acids. CDR1 and CDR2 from the germline V gene are SQVTM and ANQGSEA. Trimming cost V 5 bases and J 8 bases, with 10 bases left between them. CDR3 sequence reads: CSVTFRDEQFF. The CDR3, as DNA: TGCAGCGTTACCTTTAGAGATGAGCAGTTCTTC.

This chain uses TRBV29-1 with TRBJ2-7, with D perhaps TRBD1 (6 bases). Trimming removed 6 bases from V and 2 bases from J, with 17 bases in between. The CDR3 has 14 residues. Germline-derived CDR1 and CDR2 are SQVTM and ANQGSEA. CDR3 DNA: TGCAGCGTCCAATCCGGGACAATGACCTACGAGCAGTACTTC. Protein product: CSVQSGTMTYEQYF.

This clonotype appeared a few times. This chain uses TRBV3-1 with TRBJ2-7; 10 bases are shared with TRBD2. Germline V gene data show CDR1 as LGHDT and CDR2 as YNNKEL (reference sequence). There are 16 residues in the CDR3. V lost 4 bases and J lost 2; bases outside the gene matches: 8. This chain's CDR3 is CASSRQKAGGAYEQYF. The CDR3 DNA follows: TGTGCCAGCAGCCGCCAAAAAGCGGGAGGGGCCTACGAGCAGTACTTC.

This clonotype was observed a few times. The rearrangement uses TRBV20-1 and TRBJ2-5; D unclear. CDR1 is DFQATT, CDR2 SNEGSKA, per germline (reference sequence). CDR3 length: 11 residues. Trimming removed 0 bases from V and 5 bases from J, with 4 bases in between. CDR3 residues: CSARDKETQYF. CDR3 in DNA: TGCAGTGCTAGAGATAAGGAGACCCAGTACTTC.

V usage is TRBV7-9 and J usage is TRBJ2-7; 9 bases fit TRBD2. V was pared by 5 bases and J by 3 bases, with 14 bases of the junction left unmatched. There are 17 residues in the CDR3. Germline V CDR1 and CDR2: SEHNR, FQNEAQ (reference sequence). The CDR3 here is CASSTWDIAGEGYEQYF. CDR3 DNA: TGTGCCAGCAGCACGTGGGATATAGCGGGAGAGGGCTACGAGCAGTACTTC.

The chain is built from TRBV11-2 and TRBJ1-2; no clear D gene. The CDR3 spans 12 residues. The V end was cut by 0 bases, the J end by 8 bases, with 7 bases between. CDR1 SGHAT and CDR2 FQNNGV come from the germline V gene. Written as DNA, the CDR3 is TGTGCCAGCAGCTTAGATCCGAGGGGCTACACCTTC. This translates into CASSLDPRGYTF.

This chain uses TRBV12-3 or TRBV12-4 with TRBJ2-5; 12 bases are a match to TRBD1. The CDR3 has 17 residues. J lost 1 base, V lost 6 bases, and 9 bases had no gene match. CDR3 loop: CASRRGTGGFIQETQYF. Written as DNA, the CDR3 is TGTGCCAGCAGGAGGGGGACAGGGGGCTTCATCCAAGAGACCCAGTACTTC.

The V and J genes are TRBV29-1 and TRBJ2-5, with D perhaps given as TRBD1 or TRBD2 (5 bases each). V lost 6 bases, J lost 11 bases, and 19 bases lay in between. CDR3 size: 12 residues. Per the germline V gene, CDR1 is SQVTM and CDR2 is ANQGSEA. CDR3 loop: CSVSRDAYEQYF. CDR3 bases: TGCAGCGTATCCCGGGACGCTTATGAGCAGTACTTC.

Many counts were recorded for this clonotype. The germline gene is not matched at one end of the junction; a read error may be the cause. The chain carries TRBV7-2 and TRBJ2-1; unclear D gene. From germline, CDR1 is SGHTA and CDR2 FQGNSA. The length of the CDR3 is 11 residues. The CDR3 bases are TGTGCCAGCAGTTTAGCCCGGGAGCAGTTCTTC. Translation gives CASSLAREQFF.

This chain uses TRBV20-1 with TRBJ2-3; 9 positions agree with TRBD1. Germline V gives CDR1 DFQATT, CDR2 SNEGSKA (reference sequence). The CDR3 is made up of 13 amino acids. Unmatched junction bases numbered 6, after V lost 6 bases and J lost 5 bases. CDR3 nucleotides: TGCAGTGCAAAACAGGGGGCAGGAGATACGCAGTATTTT. This translates into CSAKQGAGDTQYF.

In this sample, this clonotype turned up once. The chain couples TRBV7-2 to TRBJ2-1; 12 bases match TRBD2. J lost 2 bases, V lost 3 bases, and 2 bases had no gene match. Germline V lookup: CDR1 SGHTA, CDR2 FQGNSA. The CDR3 is 16 residues long. The CDR3, as DNA: TGTGCCAGCAGCTTGACTAGCGGGAGTACCTACAATGAGCAGTTCTTC. Protein sequence: CASSLTSGSTYNEQFF.

This chain links TRBV20-1 with TRBJ2-7; 7 positions match TRBD2. CDR3 length: 13 amino acids. V lost 5 bases to trimming and J lost 1 base; unmatched junction nucleotides: 5. CDR1 and CDR2 from the germline V gene are DFQATT and SNEGSKA (reference sequence). This chain's CDR3 is CSAGPGGSYEQYF. The CDR3 DNA reads as TGCAGTGCTGGACCGGGAGGATCCTACGAGCAGTACTTC.

J is TRBJ2-1 and V is TRBV29-1; D unresolved. The ends were cut back, 4 bases at V and 10 bases at J, with 14 bases in the middle. Per the germline V gene, CDR1 is SQVTM and CDR2 is ANQGSEA. The CDR3 covers 12 residues. CDR3 nucleotide sequence: TGCAGCGTTGGGGTAGCACCCCACGAGCAGTTCTTC. Its translation is CSVGVAPHEQFF.

This clonotype was picked up a small number of times. This chain uses TRBV20-1 with TRBJ2-7; a possible D gene is TRBD1 (6 bases). CDR3 length: 14 amino acids. The V gene lost 5 bases and the J gene lost 0 bases, with 14 bases spanning the gap. Germline V lookup: CDR1 DFQATT, CDR2 SNEGSKA (reference sequence). For the CDR3, the DNA is TGCAGTGCTCAATCACGGGACACCTCCTACGAGCAGTACTTC. Its protein is CSAQSRDTSYEQYF.

The chain links TRBV12-3 or TRBV12-4 to TRBJ2-1; TRBD2 matches 11 bases. This CDR3 region has 18 residues. V shed 6 bases and J 2 bases; nucleotides not matched to a gene: 12. The CDR3 region has the DNA TGTGCCAGCAGGCCCGGGACTAGCGGAGTCCTTACCTACAATGAGCAGTTCTTC. Translating gives CASRPGTSGVLTYNEQFF.

V usage is TRBV6-1 and J usage is TRBJ2-7, with a tentative D call TRBD2 (6 bases). V was trimmed by 6 bases and J by 2 bases, leaving 17 bases between them. The germline CDR1 and CDR2 sequences are MNHNS and SASEGT. CDR3 size: 15 residues. The chain's CDR3 is CASRAAGTPTYEQYF. The CDR3 coding sequence is TGTGCCAGCAGAGCCGCCGGGACTCCGACCTACGAGCAGTACTTC.

A few counts support this clonotype. The CDR3 nucleotides are TGTGCCAGCAGTGACTCAGGGCGGGATACGCAGTATTTT. Amino acid sequence: CASSDSGRDTQYF. This rearrangement joins TRBV2 to TRBJ2-3; tentatively, D is TRBD1 (5 bases). The CDR3 runs to 13 residues. Germline V gives CDR1 SNHLY, CDR2 FYNNEI. Trimming stripped 3 bases from V and 6 bases from J, with 10 bases between.

Here the CDR3 reads CSASLQTRADGYTF. Written as DNA, the CDR3 is TGCAGTGCTAGTCTACAGACTAGGGCGGATGGCTACACCTTC. The chain combines TRBV20-1 with TRBJ1-2; D is undetermined. The length of the CDR3 is 14 residues. Germline lookup yields CDR1 DFQATT and CDR2 SNEGSKA (reference sequence). Trimming took 3 bases from V and 6 from J, leaving 17 bases between them.

This sequence joins TRBV5-1 and TRBJ1-1; D remains unclear. With 3 bases removed from V and 4 bases from J, the gap between germline ends came to 10 bases. There are 13 residues in the CDR3. CDR1 and CDR2 from the germline V gene are SGHRS and YFSETQ. The CDR3 sequence: CASSYQQGTEAFF. Here the CDR3 DNA reads TGCGCCAGCAGCTACCAACAAGGCACTGAAGCTTTCTTT.

The chain employs TRBV29-1 and TRBJ2-7, with a weak D call TRBD1 (6 bases). The CDR3 totals 12 residues. The ends were cut back, 6 bases at V and 2 bases at J, with 11 bases in the middle. The germline CDR1 and CDR2 sequences are SQVTM and ANQGSEA. Written as DNA, the CDR3 is TGCAGCGTGGGCAGGGACACCTACGAGCAGTACTTC. It codes for CSVGRDTYEQYF.

The rearrangement joins TRBV20-1 to TRBJ2-7, with D perhaps assigned TRBD1 or TRBD2 (5 bases each). The germline V gene has CDR1 DFQATT and CDR2 SNEGSKA (reference sequence). Trimming removed 3 bases at V and 0 bases at J, with 9 bases between. The CDR3 spans 13 residues. The CDR3 spells CSARGRNSYEQYF. CDR3 coding DNA: TGCAGTGCTAGGGGACGGAACTCCTACGAGCAGTACTTC.

The CDR3 is CASSRRGVEEAFF. CDR3 sequence (DNA): TGCGCCAGCAGCAGGCGGGGGGTAGAGGAAGCTTTCTTT. The chain carries TRBV5-1 and TRBJ1-1; possible D gene TRBD1, 5 bases. Trimming left V 4 bases short and J 8 bases short, with 15 bases between. Germline CDR1 SGHRS, CDR2 YFSETQ. CDR3 length: 13 amino acids.